Listed below are T cell receptor beta chains from one sample, sequenced in a study of metastatic and nonmetastatic thyroid tumors. MiXCR re-clonotyped the PCR reads for TCRdb. The sample holds approximately 16,000 clones, about 29% seen once. Sequenced: tumor tissue. The receptors derive from a male donor with papillary thyroid cancer or a benign thyroid nodule (not recorded which). Some clones in this sample may be carry-over from other donors' samples. The CDR3 runs from the conserved cysteine through the conserved F or W. The order of the fields is V gene, D gene, clone size, J gene, CDR3 DNA, CDR3 protein. The D gene is left open where the match is weak. The listing skips clone size in some rows; elsewhere it reads once, few, many or a size class.

v_gene: TRBV28; d_gene: TRBD2; abundance: many; j_gene: TRBJ2-2; CDR3nt: TGTGCCAGCAGTTTACGGACTAGCGGGAGATATACCGGGGAGCTGTTTTTT; CDR3aa: CASSLRTSGRYTGELFF
v_gene: TRBV9; d_gene: -; abundance: medium-sized; j_gene: TRBJ2-6; CDR3nt: TGTGCCAGCGCGACTGGGGCCAACGTCCTGACTTTC; CDR3aa: CASATGANVLTF
v_gene: TRBV3-1; d_gene: -; abundance: medium-sized; j_gene: TRBJ2-7; CDR3nt: TGTGCCAGCAGCCTTCGGGGGTACGAGCAGTACTTC; CDR3aa: CASSLRGYEQYF
v_gene: TRBV20-1; d_gene: TRBD2; abundance: -; j_gene: TRBJ2-3; CDR3nt: TGCAGTGCTACCATACTAGCGCAACGAACACCCACAGATACGCAGTATTTT; CDR3aa: CSATILAQRTPTDTQYF
v_gene: TRBV6-1; d_gene: TRBD2; abundance: few; j_gene: TRBJ2-7; CDR3nt: TGTGCCAGCAGTTCCGGGACTAGCGGGAGGGCCCGCTACGAGCAGTACTTC; CDR3aa: CASSSGTSGRARYEQYF
v_gene: TRBV6-1; d_gene: -; abundance: few; j_gene: TRBJ2-7; CDR3nt: TGTGCCAGCAGTGCTGTCGGGACCTCTGTCTCCTACGAGCAGTACTTC; CDR3aa: CASSAVGTSVSYEQYF
v_gene: TRBV28; d_gene: -; abundance: medium-sized; j_gene: TRBJ1-5; CDR3nt: TGTGCCAGCAGTTTCTTCTCGGACGGTAGCAATCAGCCCCAGCATTTT; CDR3aa: CASSFFSDGSNQPQHF
v_gene: TRBV12-5; d_gene: TRBD1; abundance: -; j_gene: TRBJ2-7; CDR3nt: TGTGCTAGTGGCTTAGGCCCGGGACAGACCGAGCAGTACTTC; CDR3aa: CASGLGPGQTEQYF
v_gene: TRBV7-3; d_gene: TRBD1; abundance: hyperexpanded; j_gene: TRBJ2-1; CDR3nt: TGTGCCAGCAGCTTAAGACAGGGAACCCACAATGAGCAGTTCTTC; CDR3aa: CASSLRQGTHNEQFF
v_gene: TRBV19; d_gene: TRBD1; abundance: many; j_gene: TRBJ1-1; CDR3nt: TGTGCCAGTAGTCCCTCCGGGACAGCGAACACTGAAGCTTTCTTT; CDR3aa: CASSPSGTANTEAFF
v_gene: TRBV2; d_gene: -; abundance: many; j_gene: TRBJ1-1; CDR3nt: TGTGCCAGCAGTTACGACACTGAAGCTTTCTTT; CDR3aa: CASSYDTEAFF
v_gene: TRBV6-1; d_gene: -; abundance: -; j_gene: TRBJ1-5; CDR3nt: TGTGCCAGCAGTGACGGGCTGAGCAATCAGCCCCAGCATTTT; CDR3aa: CASSDGLSNQPQHF
v_gene: TRBV2; d_gene: TRBD2; abundance: medium-sized; j_gene: TRBJ2-7; CDR3nt: TGTGCCAGCAGTGAGTTACTAGCGGGGCAGGAGCAGTACTTC; CDR3aa: CASSELLAGQEQYF
v_gene: TRBV19; d_gene: -; abundance: many; j_gene: TRBJ2-5; CDR3nt: TGTGCCAGTAGTTTTCAACAGGGAGAGACCCAGTACTTC; CDR3aa: CASSFQQGETQYF
v_gene: TRBV28; d_gene: -; abundance: medium-sized; j_gene: TRBJ2-7; CDR3nt: TGTGCCAGCAGTTCTCTGGGACCGACCCACTACGAGCAGTACTTC; CDR3aa: CASSSLGPTHYEQYF
v_gene: TRBV11-1; d_gene: TRBD2; abundance: many; j_gene: TRBJ2-7; CDR3nt: TGTGCCAGCAGCAACAAGGGACTAGCGATTACCTACGAGCAGTACTTC; CDR3aa: CASSNKGLAITYEQYF
v_gene: TRBV12-3/TRBV12-4; d_gene: -; abundance: many; j_gene: TRBJ2-1; CDR3nt: TGTGCCAGCAGTTTGAGTTTCACGGGGGCCCGAAGTGAGCAGTTCTTC; CDR3aa: CASSLSFTGARSEQFF
v_gene: TRBV2; d_gene: -; abundance: few; j_gene: TRBJ1-6; CDR3nt: TGTGCCAGAAAGGGTACCTATAATTCACCCCTCCACTTT; CDR3aa: CARKGTYNSPLHF
v_gene: TRBV18; d_gene: -; abundance: few; j_gene: TRBJ2-3; CDR3nt: TGTGCCAGCTCACAGGACTACCTTAGCACAGATACGCAGTATTTT; CDR3aa: CASSQDYLSTDTQYF
v_gene: TRBV28; d_gene: TRBD1; abundance: many; j_gene: TRBJ2-2; CDR3nt: TGTGCCAGCAGGGGACAGGGACTGAACACCGGGGAGCTGTTTTTT; CDR3aa: CASRGQGLNTGELFF
v_gene: TRBV20-1; d_gene: -; abundance: -; j_gene: TRBJ1-1; CDR3nt: TGCATTGCTAGAGATATGGGACGGTTTAACACTGAAGCTTTCTTT; CDR3aa: CIARDMGRFNTEAFF
v_gene: TRBV20-1; d_gene: -; abundance: -; j_gene: TRBJ2-7; CDR3nt: TGCAGTGCTAGGTTTCAGGTTACCGGCGAGCAATACTTC; CDR3aa: CSARFQVTGEQYF
v_gene: TRBV11-1; d_gene: -; abundance: -; j_gene: TRBJ2-1; CDR3nt: TGTGCCAGCAGCCACCCCGGAGAGCAGTTCTTC; CDR3aa: CASSHPGEQFF
v_gene: TRBV18; d_gene: -; abundance: many; j_gene: TRBJ2-7; CDR3nt: TGTGCCAGCTCAACCGAACTCTACGAGCAGTACTTC; CDR3aa: CASSTELYEQYF
v_gene: TRBV5-1; d_gene: -; abundance: many; j_gene: TRBJ2-2; CDR3nt: TGCGCCAGCAGCACCTTGGAGGGAGGCACCGGGGAGCTGTTTTTT; CDR3aa: CASSTLEGGTGELFF
v_gene: TRBV6-4; d_gene: -; abundance: once; j_gene: TRBJ1-1; CDR3nt: TGTGCCAGCAGTGCACGACTGAACACTGAAGCTTTCTTT; CDR3aa: CASSARLNTEAFF
v_gene: TRBV19; d_gene: -; abundance: many; j_gene: TRBJ2-5; CDR3nt: TGTGCCAGTAGTATCGGCCCGACTCGGAAGACCCAGTACTTC; CDR3aa: CASSIGPTRKTQYF